The clone carrying this T cell receptor (beta chain) was counted a few times. Its antigen is not identified. V was clipped by 7 bases and J by 6 bases, with 13 bases between them. The CDR3 extends over 12 amino acids. Per the germline V gene, CDR1 is MDHEN and CDR2 is SYDVKM. Indicated time point: patch test 3, about 24 weeks after DPC sensitization. Documented treatment: therapeutic diphenylcyclopropenone sensitization with weekly scalp DPC. From whole blood left unfractionated, total RNA was extracted. This sample was included in a study of human T cells and chemical hapten exposure. Study-wide background: Upper-back patches of 0.01% DPC were read at 6 days. Points from the study as a whole: There was a positive correlation between PT1 expanded TCR counts and patch test score.

Per the original methods: From about 20,000 to 690,000 TCRs were found per sample, with a median of approximately 100,000. Each CDR3 protein gets one entry after TCRdb re-called the RACE reads with MiXCR. TCRdb's processing, not the authors', yielded these V and J calls. The sample carries 30,000 to 40,000 distinct CDR3 sequences, about an eighth recorded once. V and J are TRBV28 and TRBJ2-7, with D hard to call. This TCR derives from a woman aged 40 to 55 with alopecia areata. Some clones in this sample may be carry-over from other donors' samples. The specimen comprised whole blood, sampled in connection with sensitization to the hapten diphenylcyclopropenone (DPC). DNA for the CDR3: TGTGCCAGCATGGGCGACTCCCTCGAGCAGTACTTC. Its translation: CASMGDSLEQYF.